A selection of T cell receptor beta chains follows, all from one sample in a study of regulatory T cells. Method: immunoSEQ multiplex PCR; TCRdb's copy keeps in-frame clones and lacks some. The data show 15,000 to 20,000 clones, under 95% seen once. Material for sequencing was CD8+ T cells sorted from blood. These receptors were collected from a person aged 18-30 years with CD3G deficiency. Both conserved end residues are part of each CDR3. Fields, in order: V gene, clone size, D gene, J gene, CDR3 protein, CDR3 DNA. A D gene is named only where the DNA matches it firmly. The size of a clone is reported for some rows only, either as once, few or many, or as a class for expanded clones.

>TRBV19|.|.|TRBJ1-2
CASIGGGVGYGYTF
TGTGCCAGTATTGGAGGCGGGGTCGGCTATGGCTACACCTTC
>TRBV14|once|TRBD1|TRBJ1-1
CASSHLPGQGSTEAFF
TGTGCCAGCAGCCATCTTCCGGGACAGGGGTCCACTGAAGCTTTCTTT
>TRBV7-6|.|.|TRBJ2-3
CASSVSGGSTDTQYF
TGTGCCAGCAGCGTGTCCGGCGGGAGCACAGATACGCAGTATTTT
>TRBV27|.|.|TRBJ1-2
CASSLDSLAGYYGYTF
TGTGCCAGCAGCCTAGACAGTCTGGCGGGTTACTATGGCTACACCTTC
>TRBV4-1|.|.|TRBJ1-6
CASSQDPTFSPLHF
TGCGCCAGCAGCCAAGATCCGACCTTTTCACCCCTCCACTTT
>TRBV9|.|.|TRBJ2-7
CASSPDLGSYEQYF
TGTGCCAGCAGCCCAGATCTAGGTTCCTACGAGCAGTACTTC
>TRBV5-5|.|TRBD2|TRBJ2-2
CASRLAGDTGELFF
TGTGCCAGCCGACTAGCGGGGGACACCGGGGAGCTGTTTTTT
>TRBV12-1|.|.|TRBJ1-2
CASSCSRGYTF
TGTGCCAGCAGCTGCTCCCGTGGCTACACCTTC
>TRBV7-8|.|.|TRBJ1-2
CASSLAADYGYTF
TGTGCCAGCAGCTTAGCGGCGGACTATGGCTACACCTTC
>TRBV11-2|.|TRBD1|TRBJ1-4
CASSLWDSATNEKLFF
TGTGCCAGCAGCCTGTGGGACAGTGCAACTAATGAAAAACTGTTTTTT
>TRBV27|.|.|TRBJ1-3
CASSQDANSGNTIYF
TGTGCCAGCAGTCAGGACGCGAATTCTGGAAACACCATATATTTT
>TRBV2|.|.|TRBJ2-2
CASIRIIYDTGELFF
TGTGCCAGCATCAGGATTATTTACGACACCGGGGAGCTGTTTTTT
>TRBV11-3|.|.|TRBJ1-1
CASSLVPQHTEAFF
TGTGCCAGCAGCTTAGTTCCGCAGCACACTGAAGCTTTCTTT
>TRBV6-1|.|TRBD2|TRBJ2-2
CASSGLADSTGELFF
TGTGCCAGCAGTGGGCTAGCGGACTCCACCGGGGAGCTGTTTTTT
>TRBV25-1|.|.|TRBJ1-2
CASRDGPYGYTF
TGTGCCAGCAGGGACGGACCCTATGGCTACACCTTC
>TRBV6-1|.|TRBD1|TRBJ1-2
CASSAAGGEEGYTF
TGTGCCAGCAGTGCAGCAGGGGGCGAAGAAGGCTACACCTTC
>TRBV19|.|TRBD1|TRBJ1-1
CASSMRTGNTEAFF
TGTGCCAGTAGTATGCGGACAGGGAACACTGAAGCTTTCTTT
>TRBV28|.|.|TRBJ2-2
CASSPGNTGELFF
TGTGCCAGCAGTCCAGGGAACACCGGGGAGCTGTTTTTT
>TRBV6-6|.|TRBD2|TRBJ2-7
CASSYELAGGGYEQYF
TGTGCCAGCAGTTACGAATTAGCGGGAGGGGGCTACGAGCAGTACTTC
>TRBV5-1|.|.|TRBJ2-6
CASSSGANVLTF
TGCGCCAGCAGCTCTGGGGCCAACGTCCTGACTTTC
>TRBV9|.|TRBD2|TRBJ2-6
CASSVEPRGVNPGANVLTF
TGTGCCAGCAGCGTAGAACCCCGGGGGGTTAATCCTGGGGCCAACGTCCTGACTTTC
>TRBV19|.|TRBD2|TRBJ2-1
CASSISGGGNEQFF
TGTGCCAGTAGCATCAGCGGGGGGGGAAATGAGCAGTTCTTC
>TRBV19|.|.|TRBJ1-1
CASSITGGSTEAFF
TGTGCCAGTAGTATCACGGGGGGATCCACTGAAGCTTTCTTT
>TRBV6-1|.|.|TRBJ2-7
CASSEGSGQSYEQYF
TGTGCCAGCAGTGAAGGGTCAGGACAGTCCTACGAGCAGTACTTC
>TRBV13|.|.|TRBJ2-3
CASSGRGGTDTQYF
TGTGCCAGCAGCGGGCGAGGAGGCACAGATACGCAGTATTTT
>TRBV7-9|.|.|TRBJ2-1
CASSSTGTPYNEQFF
TGTGCCAGCAGCTCTACCGGGACACCCTACAATGAGCAGTTCTTC
>TRBV4-1|.|.|TRBJ1-5
CASSQDFNSNQPQHF
TGCGCCAGCAGCCAAGATTTCAATAGCAATCAGCCCCAGCATTTT
>TRBV9|.|.|TRBJ1-1
CASSPRSMTGRPEAFF
TGTGCCAGCAGCCCAAGATCCATGACAGGACGTCCTGAAGCTTTCTTT
>TRBV4-1|.|.|TRBJ2-3
CASSQEPADTQYF
TGCGCCAGCAGCCAAGAGCCAGCAGATACGCAGTATTTT
>TRBV28|few|TRBD1|TRBJ2-1
CASSLYGRGQGNEQFF
TGTGCCAGCAGTTTATATGGCAGGGGGCAAGGGAATGAGCAGTTCTTC
>TRBV28|.|.|TRBJ1-1
CASSFSGTVNTEAFF
TGTGCCAGCAGTTTCTCAGGGACGGTGAACACTGAAGCTTTCTTT
>TRBV28|.|.|TRBJ1-1
CASSLLSTVNTEAFF
TGTGCCAGCAGTTTACTTTCGACAGTGAACACTGAAGCTTTCTTT
>TRBV15|once|.|TRBJ2-1
CATSRTSSLAHEQFF
TGTGCCACCAGCAGGACTTCTAGCTTAGCCCATGAGCAGTTCTTC
>TRBV7-9|.|.|TRBJ2-2
CASSLWAGGNTGELFF
TGTGCCAGCAGCTTATGGGCCGGGGGGAACACCGGGGAGCTGTTTTTT
>TRBV4-1|.|.|TRBJ2-7
CASSLGGDYEQYF
TGCGCCAGCAGCCTAGGAGGGGACTACGAGCAGTACTTC
>TRBV6-1|.|TRBD2|TRBJ2-7
CASSERTSGSYEQYF
TGTGCCAGCAGTGAACGGACTAGCGGATCCTACGAGCAGTACTTC
>TRBV6-1|.|.|TRBJ2-7
CASSFGPSSYEQYF
TGTGCCAGTAGCTTTGGACCAAGCTCCTACGAGCAGTACTTC
>TRBV6-1|.|.|TRBJ1-2
CASRGISTGNYGYTF
TGTGCCAGCAGGGGCATTTCGACTGGAAACTATGGCTACACCTTC
>TRBV18|.|TRBD1|TRBJ2-7
CASSPGGGQYEQYF
TGTGCCAGCTCCCCAGGGGGCGGTCAATACGAGCAGTACTTC
>TRBV28|.|TRBD2|TRBJ2-3
CASSFLGGPDTQYF
TGTGCCAGCAGTTTCTTGGGAGGGCCCGATACGCAGTATTTT
>TRBV12-5|few|.|TRBJ1-2
CASAEAIGYGYTF
TGTGCTAGTGCCGAAGCCATAGGCTATGGCTACACCTTC
>TRBV6-1|.|.|TRBJ1-5
CASDVGPYSNQPQHF
TGTGCCAGCGACGTTGGGCCTTATAGCAATCAGCCCCAGCATTTT
>TRBV27|once|.|TRBJ2-2
CASSSTLNTGELFF
TGTGCCAGCAGTTCAACCCTGAACACCGGGGAGCTGTTTTTT
>TRBV27|once|.|TRBJ1-5
CASSYTGAVGNQPQHF
TGTGCCAGCAGTTATACCGGGGCAGTAGGCAATCAGCCCCAGCATTTT
>TRBV13|.|TRBD1|TRBJ2-6
CASSPGQANSGANVLTF
TGTGCCAGCAGCCCTGGACAGGCAAACTCTGGGGCCAACGTCCTGACTTTC
>TRBV4-1|.|.|TRBJ2-3
CASSQGQVVLITDTQYF
TGCGCCAGCAGCCAAGGACAGGTGGTGTTGATCACAGATACGCAGTATTTT
>TRBV19|few|.|TRBJ1-1
CASSIGPMNTEAFF
TGTGCCAGTAGTATTGGGCCTATGAACACTGAAGCTTTCTTT
>TRBV5-1|.|.|TRBJ1-1
CASSPDGGVPEAFF
TGCGCCAGCAGCCCGGACGGCGGGGTCCCTGAAGCTTTCTTT
>TRBV6-4|.|.|TRBJ2-1
CASGIEWWGEQFF
TGTGCCAGCGGCATTGAGTGGTGGGGTGAGCAGTTCTTC
>TRBV7-9|once|.|TRBJ1-1
CASSSGGITEAFF
TGTGCCAGCAGTTCCGGGGGAATCACTGAAGCTTTCTTT
>TRBV19|.|.|TRBJ2-1
CASRGQDNEQFF
TGTGCCAGTAGGGGCCAAGACAATGAGCAGTTCTTC
>TRBV7-9|.|TRBD2|TRBJ2-1
CASSPRGAGNPYNEQFF
TGTGCCAGCAGCCCCCGGGGAGCGGGGAATCCCTACAATGAGCAGTTCTTC
>TRBV11-2|.|.|TRBJ1-5
CASALSLEGQPQHF
TGTGCCAGCGCTTTATCCTTGGAAGGGCAGCCCCAGCATTTT
>TRBV28|few|.|TRBJ1-1
CASSSPGYTEAFF
TGTGCCAGCAGTTCCCCCGGTTACACTGAAGCTTTCTTT
>TRBV27|.|.|TRBJ2-7
CASSPQGPPDEQYF
TGTGCCAGCTCCCCTCAGGGGCCTCCCGACGAGCAGTACTTC